This T cell receptor (beta chain) was observed in a study of cytomegalovirus exposure and HLA in healthy donors. A note on this clone: No antigen is known for it.

Primers included in the PCR were 60 Vbeta and 13 Jbeta primers. Repertoires were generated with immunoSEQ multiplex PCR, while TCRdb's copy carries only in-frame clones and drops some. The sample lists over 60,000 clones, under 80% occurring once. Study-level points and caveats: Several of the most significant clusters appeared, in a later analysis, to be linked to common viral pathogens.

Trimming took 7 bases from V and 2 from J, leaving 20 bases between them. This CDR3 has 16 amino acids. CDR1 MNHEY and CDR2 SMNVEV come from the germline V gene (reference sequence). The specimen was PBMCs. V and J are TRBV27 and TRBJ2-5; weak D call: TRBD1 (6 bases). This TCR came from a male donor in good health and CMV-seropositive. CDR3 in amino acids: CASTWMHGTKQETQYF. DNA for the CDR3: TGTGCCAGCACCTGGATGCACGGGACAAAGCAAGAGACCCAGTACTTC.